The 25 T cell receptor beta chains below come from one sample, sequenced in a study of technical replicates of blood from a handful of donors. Profiling relied on immunoSEQ multiplex PCR, and the TCRdb table lists in-frame clones only, not all of them. In the table there are about 83,000 clones, around 90% of which are singletons. The sample consisted of T cells isolated from PBMCs. These receptors all stem from a human donor in good health.

The CDR3 region has the DNA TGTGCCAGCAGCTTAACACGGGGAGGCAATCAGCCCCAGCATTTT. It specifies CASSLTRGGNQPQHF. The chain recombines TRBV13 with TRBJ1-5; no clear D gene. The V end lost 2 bases, the J end lost 2 bases, and 10 bases lay between the germline ends. CDR1 and CDR2 from the germline V gene are PRHDT and FYEKMQ (reference sequence). The CDR3 totals 15 residues.

The genes are TRBV29-1 and TRBJ2-2; 10 bases map to TRBD2. This CDR3 spans 13 amino acids. Germline CDR1 reads SQVTM; CDR2 reads ANQGSEA. With 7 bases clipped from V and 3 bases from J, the junction kept 2 bases outside the gene matches. CDR3 DNA sequence: TGCAGCGGTAGCGGGAGGTACACCGGGGAGCTGTTTTTT. Residues: CSGSGRYTGELFF.

The chain employs TRBV6-1 and TRBJ1-5; no clear D. The CDR3 length is 14 residues. V dropped 1 base and J dropped 2 bases, with 6 bases sitting between them. CDR1 is MNHNS and CDR2 is SASEGT in the germline V gene. The CDR3 loop reads CASSEGHRNQPQHF. CDR3 sequence (DNA): TGTGCCAGCAGTGAAGGACATCGCAATCAGCCCCAGCATTTT.

This chain's CDR3 is CASSERWASGNTIYF. CDR3 DNA sequence: TGTGCCAGCAGTGAACGGTGGGCCTCTGGAAACACCATATATTTT. This sequence joins TRBV2 and TRBJ1-3, with unresolved D. The germline gives CDR1 SNHLY, CDR2 FYNNEI. CDR3 length: 15 amino acids. V lost 2 bases and J lost 0, with 8 bases in between.

This chain uses TRBV9 with TRBJ1-2, with a tentative D call TRBD1 (5 bases). The V end was cut by 0 bases, the J end by 7 bases, with 10 bases between. Germline CDR1 and CDR2: SGDLS and YYNGEE. The CDR3 length is 13 residues. CDR3 DNA: TGTGCCAGCAGCGTAGGGGCAGGGTTTGGCTACACCTTC. It encodes CASSVGAGFGYTF.

This chain joins TRBV7-3 and TRBJ2-1; the D gene is possibly TRBD2 (5 bases). V was shortened by 3 bases and J by 8 bases, with 11 bases between the two germline ends. Germline loops: CDR1 SGHTA, CDR2 FQGTGA. The length of the CDR3 is 13 residues. The CDR3 region has the DNA TGTGCCAGCAGCTTTTCTAGGCGGGATGAGCAGTTCTTC. Translating it yields CASSFSRRDEQFF.

This rearrangement joins TRBV27 to TRBJ2-2; D is ambiguous. The CDR3 contains 15 residues. Germline V gives CDR1 MNHEY, CDR2 SMNVEV (reference sequence). The V end was cut by 6 bases, the J end by 2 bases, with 13 bases between. The CDR3 DNA reads as TGTGCCAGCAGACCCGAGGTAGCTAACACCGGGGAGCTGTTTTTT. Its translation: CASRPEVANTGELFF.

The chain carries TRBV5-3 and TRBJ1-6; maybe TRBD1 (5 bases). TRBV5-3 counts as an open reading frame of uncertain function. The V gene lost 4 bases and the J gene lost 8 bases, with 13 bases spanning the gap. CDR3 length: 14 amino acids. The chain's CDR3 is CARSQLRDYSPLHF. CDR3 coding DNA: TGTGCCAGAAGCCAATTACGGGACTATTCACCCCTCCACTTT.

The chain carries TRBV2 and TRBJ1-5, with 7 bases aligning to TRBD1. Germline V lookup: CDR1 SNHLY, CDR2 FYNNEI. This CDR3 region has 14 residues. Unmatched junction bases numbered 7, after V lost 10 bases and J lost 1 base. In DNA, the CDR3 is TGTGCCACAAACAGGGGCGGAAGCAATCAGCCCCAGCATTTT. It is translated as CATNRGGSNQPQHF.

For the CDR3, the DNA is TGTGCCAGCAGCTTAGTTAGCCGTACGGCACAAGATACGCAGTATTTT. As protein: CASSLVSRTAQDTQYF. The gene calls are TRBV7-9 and TRBJ2-3; D ambiguous. V was pared by 1 base and J by 5 bases, with 16 bases between. The germline V gene encodes CDR1 SEHNR and CDR2 FQNEAQ (reference sequence). This CDR3 region has 16 residues. The full variable domain, its missing parts supplied by reference TRBV7-9 and TRBJ2-3, is DTGVSQNPRHKITKRGQNVTFRCDPISEHNRLYWYRQTLGQGPEFLTYFQNEAQLEKSRLLSDRFSAERPKGSFSTLEIQRTEQGDSAMYLCASSLVSRTAQDTQYFGPGTRLTVL.

This clone was seen more than once but under ten times. The chain couples TRBV4-1 to TRBJ2-1; 11 bases are a match to TRBD2. The trim removed 2 bases at V and 9 bases at J, leaving 12 bases unmatched. Germline V gives CDR1 MGHRA, CDR2 YSYEKL. The CDR3 spans 17 residues. The CDR3 protein is CASSQRLLAGAGGEQFF. The CDR3 nucleotides are TGCGCCAGCAGCCAACGGCTACTAGCGGGAGCAGGTGGTGAGCAGTTCTTC.

The chain has TRBV6-5 and TRBJ2-6; TRBD1 might be the D (6 bases). V was clipped by 2 bases and J by 2 bases, with 7 bases between them. Germline loops: CDR1 MNHEY, CDR2 SVGAGI. The CDR3 sequence is 15 residues long. CDR3 sequence (DNA): TGTGCCAGCAGTTACGGGGGCACTGGGGCCAACGTCCTGACTTTC. This codes for CASSYGGTGANVLTF.

In regard to this clone: The sample has other DNA sequences that encode this CDR3 too. The chain is built from TRBV6-5 and TRBJ1-1; no clear D. The germline V and J ends were trimmed by 4 bases and 4 bases, with 4 bases remaining between them. This CDR3 has 11 amino acids. From germline, CDR1 is MNHEY and CDR2 SVGAGI. Written as DNA, the CDR3 is TGTGCCAGCAGTTCCGGCACTGAAGCTTTCTTT. Translating it yields CASSSGTEAFF.

This chain connects TRBV27 to TRBJ2-7, with a possible D match to TRBD1 (6 bases). Between the trimmed V and J ends, which lost 2 bases and 0 bases, there was a span of 8 bases. CDR3 length: 14 amino acids. CDR1 MNHEY and CDR2 SMNVEV come from the germline V gene (reference sequence). Here the CDR3 reads CASSLKGHSYEQYF. The CDR3 region has the DNA TGTGCCAGCAGTTTAAAGGGACACTCCTACGAGCAGTACTTC.

V and J are TRBV5-1 and TRBJ1-2; 11 bases are a match to TRBD1. The CDR3 spans 14 residues. V lost 1 base, J lost 8 bases, and 4 bases stayed unmatched. The V gene's germline CDR1 is SGHRS and CDR2 YFSETQ. CDR3 region: CASSLWGQGDGYTF. CDR3 in DNA: TGCGCCAGCAGCTTGTGGGGACAGGGGGACGGCTACACCTTC.

V is TRBV27 and J is TRBJ2-1; 11 nucleotides match TRBD2. The CDR3 is 14 amino acids. Per the germline V gene, CDR1 is MNHEY and CDR2 is SMNVEV (reference sequence). V shed 6 bases and J 7 bases; nucleotides not matched to a gene: 5. The CDR3 sequence: CASRLAGGQNEQFF. The CDR3 DNA follows: TGTGCCAGCAGGTTAGCGGGGGGGCAGAATGAGCAGTTCTTC.

This rearrangement joins TRBV6-1 to TRBJ1-3, with D perhaps TRBD1 (5 bases). There are 15 residues in the CDR3. The germline V and J ends were trimmed by 6 bases and 4 bases, with 16 bases remaining between them. Germline V gene lookup returns CDR1 MNHNS and CDR2 SASEGT. The CDR3 coding sequence is TGTGCCAGCAGCCAGGGTATAAGCGCGGGAAACACCATATATTTT. The encoded protein is CASSQGISAGNTIYF.

The genes are TRBV4-1 and TRBJ2-6; no reliable D call. The CDR3 contains 18 residues. The V end lost 2 bases, the J end lost 0 bases, and 14 bases lay between the germline ends. Germline-derived CDR1 and CDR2 are MGHRA and YSYEKL. DNA of the CDR3: TGCGCCAGCAGCCAACTGGTAGCTCACGCCTCTGGGGCCAACGTCCTGACTTTC. This codes for CASSQLVAHASGANVLTF.

The rearrangement joins TRBV6-5 to TRBJ1-2; D is unresolved. There are 13 residues in the CDR3. The V gene lost 10 bases and the J gene lost 5 bases, with 17 bases spanning the gap. CDR1 is MNHEY, CDR2 SVGAGI, per germline. The CDR3 reads CATTGFKGYGYTF. DNA of the CDR3: TGTGCCACCACGGGGTTTAAGGGATATGGCTACACCTTC.

This chain connects TRBV4-1 to TRBJ1-5; the D gene is possibly TRBD1 (6 bases). V was trimmed by 5 bases and J by 2 bases, leaving 19 bases between them. The CDR3 covers 17 residues. Germline V gene lookup returns CDR1 MGHRA and CDR2 YSYEKL. This CDR3 is CASSNVQGQLGNQPQHF. The CDR3 DNA follows: TGCGCCAGCAGCAATGTACAGGGACAACTTGGCAATCAGCCCCAGCATTTT.

The gene calls are TRBV28 and TRBJ1-1; D might be TRBD1 (5 bases). CDR3 length equals 13 residues. Germline-derived CDR1 and CDR2 are MDHEN and SYDVKM. Trimming shortened V by 8 bases and J by 1 base, and 11 bases separated the two germline ends. The CDR3 sequence is CASLIRENTEAFF. The CDR3 DNA sequence: TGTGCCAGCCTGATCAGGGAGAACACTGAAGCTTTCTTT.

This sequence joins TRBV20-1 and TRBJ2-4; D unclear. V lost 8 bases to trimming and J lost 0 bases, with 5 bases between them. In germline, CDR1 is DFQATT, CDR2 SNEGSKA (reference sequence). The CDR3 consists of 11 residues. CDR3 protein: CSQLAKNIQYF. CDR3 bases: TGCAGTCAACTAGCCAAAAACATTCAGTACTTC.

The DNA of the CDR3 is TGTGCCAGCAGTGATTTGGACAGGACCTACGAGCAGTACTTC. Amino acid sequence: CASSDLDRTYEQYF. The rearrangement links TRBV6-1 to TRBJ2-7; 7 bases are a match to TRBD1. The CDR3 is made up of 14 amino acids. CDR1 MNHNS and CDR2 SASEGT come from the germline V gene. After removal of 3 bases from V and 2 bases from J, the junction contained 4 bases not matched to a gene.

This chain links TRBV23-1 with TRBJ2-7; the match to TRBD2 covers 8 bases. TRBV23-1 has ORF status, its function being uncertain. The CDR3 runs to 16 residues. The ends lost 3 bases at V and 4 bases at J; junction bases unmatched: 11. CDR3 bases: TGCGCCAGCAGTCACCCTACGGGGGGGATCTTATACGAGCAGTACTTC. This sequence encodes CASSHPTGGILYEQYF.

This chain joins TRBV2 and TRBJ2-3; 8 bases map to TRBD1. The V gene's germline CDR1 is SNHLY and CDR2 FYNNEI. With 4 bases clipped from V and 4 bases from J, the junction kept 1 base outside the gene matches. The CDR3 consists of 13 residues. CDR3 in amino acids: CASSVTGADTQYF. The CDR3 nucleotides are TGTGCCAGCAGTGTGACAGGGGCAGATACGCAGTATTTT. Using reference TRBV2 and TRBJ2-3 for the parts outside the CDR3, the full variable domain is EPEVTQTPSHQVTQMGQEVILRCVPISNHLYFYWYRQILGQKVEFLVSFYNNEISEKSEIFDDQFSVERPDGSNFTLKIRSTKLEDSAMYFCASSVTGADTQYFGPGTRLTVL.